Here is one TCR beta chain with its context. Naive CD8 populations comprised CD45RO-negative cells positively selected for CCR7, excluding terminally differentiated effector memory CD45RA+ cells. This sample was included in a study of shared clonotypes between healthy human individuals. This CDR3 region has 15 residues. The V end was cut by 0 bases, the J end by 7 bases, with 15 bases between. Germline V gene data show CDR1 as WSHSY and CDR2 as SAAADI. Repertoires were generated with immunoSEQ multiplex PCR, while TCRdb's copy carries only in-frame clones and drops some. Altogether some 2,100,000 clones are present, about 92% being singletons, with the ten largest covering more than 1.5%.

Sequenced: naive CD8+ T cells from PBMCs. The chain is built from TRBV10-2 and TRBJ1-1, with a possible D match to TRBD1 (6 bases). This clonotype was sampled from a young man in good health. Some clones in this sample may be carry-over from other donors' samples. The CDR3 here is CASSESSGGHGEAFF. The CDR3 DNA is TGCGCCAGCAGTGAGTCCTCGGGGGGGCACGGTGAAGCTTTCTTT.